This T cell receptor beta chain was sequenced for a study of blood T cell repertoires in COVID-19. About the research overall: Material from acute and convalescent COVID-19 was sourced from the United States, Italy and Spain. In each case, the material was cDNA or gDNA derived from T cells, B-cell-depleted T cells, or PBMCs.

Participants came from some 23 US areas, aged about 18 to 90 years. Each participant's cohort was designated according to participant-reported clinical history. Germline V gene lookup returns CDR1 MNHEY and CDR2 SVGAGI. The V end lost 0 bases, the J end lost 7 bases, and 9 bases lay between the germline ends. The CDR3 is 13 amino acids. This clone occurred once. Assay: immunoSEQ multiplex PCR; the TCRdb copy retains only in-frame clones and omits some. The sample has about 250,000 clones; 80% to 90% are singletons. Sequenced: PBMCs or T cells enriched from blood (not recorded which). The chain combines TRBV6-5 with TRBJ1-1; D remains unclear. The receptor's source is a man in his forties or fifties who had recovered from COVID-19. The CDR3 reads CASSYSRGGEAFF. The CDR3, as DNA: TGTGCCAGCAGTTACTCGCGGGGTGGTGAAGCTTTCTTT.